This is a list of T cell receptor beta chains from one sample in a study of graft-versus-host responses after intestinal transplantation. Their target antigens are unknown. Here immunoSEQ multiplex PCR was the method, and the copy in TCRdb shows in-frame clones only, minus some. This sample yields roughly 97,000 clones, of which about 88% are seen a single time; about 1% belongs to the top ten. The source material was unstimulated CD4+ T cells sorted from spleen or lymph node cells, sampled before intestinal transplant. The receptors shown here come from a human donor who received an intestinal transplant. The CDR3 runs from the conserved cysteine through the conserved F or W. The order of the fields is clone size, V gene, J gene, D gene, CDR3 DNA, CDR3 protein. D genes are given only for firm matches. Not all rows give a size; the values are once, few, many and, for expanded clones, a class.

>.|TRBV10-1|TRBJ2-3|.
TGCGCCAGCAGTGAGTCGCGGCCTCTCCACAGGGTCGGAGATACGCAGTATTTT
CASSESRPLHRVGDTQYF
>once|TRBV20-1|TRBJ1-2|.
TGCAGTGCCGGAAACTATGGCTACACCTTC
CSAGNYGYTF
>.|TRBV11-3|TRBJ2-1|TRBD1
TGTGCCAGCAGCTTGGGTGCCCAGGGGGTTTACAATGAGCAGTTCTTC
CASSLGAQGVYNEQFF
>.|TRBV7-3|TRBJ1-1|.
TGTGCCAGCAGCCCCTCCGGGGGGAACACTGAAGCTTTCTTT
CASSPSGGNTEAFF
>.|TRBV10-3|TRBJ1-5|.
TGTGCCATCAGTGAGTCGTCAGGCAATCAGCCCCAGCATTTT
CAISESSGNQPQHF
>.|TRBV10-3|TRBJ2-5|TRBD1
TGTGCCATCAGCCGGGACAGTAAAGAGACCCAGTACTTC
CAISRDSKETQYF
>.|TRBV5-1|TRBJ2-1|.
TGCGCCAGCAGCTTGGCGGCGATAGGGAGCGGTGAGCAGTTCTTC
CASSLAAIGSGEQFF
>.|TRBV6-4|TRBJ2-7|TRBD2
TGTGCCAGCAGTGAAACCGGGACTAGCGGGTACGAGCAGTACTTC
CASSETGTSGYEQYF
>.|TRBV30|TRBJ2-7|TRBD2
TGTGCCTGGAGTGTGGGACTAGCGGGAGGTAACGAGCAGTACTTC
CAWSVGLAGGNEQYF
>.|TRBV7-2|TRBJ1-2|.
TGTGCCAGCAGCTTCTGGGTGAGCGATGGCTACACCTTC
CASSFWVSDGYTF
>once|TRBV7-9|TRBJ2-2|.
TGTGCCAGCAGCTTGCAAGCTGGCACCGGGGAGCTGTTTTTT
CASSLQAGTGELFF
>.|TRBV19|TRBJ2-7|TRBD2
TGTGCCAGTAGTGGAAGACTAGCGGGCGCCTCCTACGAGCAGTACTTC
CASSGRLAGASYEQYF
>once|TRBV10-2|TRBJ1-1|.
TGCGCCAGCAGTGAGTCGAAGTCCGCAGCTTTCTTT
CASSESKSAAFF
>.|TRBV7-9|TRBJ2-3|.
TGTGCCAGCAGCTTAGCGGGTGCTAGTACAGATACGCAGTATTTT
CASSLAGASTDTQYF
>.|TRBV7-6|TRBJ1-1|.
TGTGCCAGCAGCTTATCTAAGGGGTTGGCCACTGAAGCTTTCTTT
CASSLSKGLATEAFF
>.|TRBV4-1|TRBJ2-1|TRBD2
TGCGCCAGCAGCCAATTGTTACTAGCGGGATATGAGCAGTTCTTC
CASSQLLLAGYEQFF
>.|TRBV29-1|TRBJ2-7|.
TGCAGCGTTGAGAGAGCAGGGACCTCCGAGCAGTACTTC
CSVERAGTSEQYF
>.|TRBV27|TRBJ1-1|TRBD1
TGTGCCAGCAGATCCAGGACAGGGGGCACTGAAGCTTTCTTT
CASRSRTGGTEAFF
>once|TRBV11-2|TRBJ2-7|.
TGTGCCAGCAGCCAAACGAAAACCTACGAGCAGTACTTC
CASSQTKTYEQYF
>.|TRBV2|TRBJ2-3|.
TGTGCCAGCAGTGCCCGGGGGCCAGGCACAGATACGCAGTATTTT
CASSARGPGTDTQYF
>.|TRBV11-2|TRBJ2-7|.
TGTGCCAGCCGCTCCCCGAGACAGAGCTCCTACGAGCAGTACTTC
CASRSPRQSSYEQYF
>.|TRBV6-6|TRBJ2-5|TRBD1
TGTGCCAGCAGTTCCCGCCGGGACAGGGGGTCAGAGACCCAGTACTTC
CASSSRRDRGSETQYF
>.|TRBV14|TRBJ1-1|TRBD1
TGTGCCAGCAGCCGGGACAGGAACACTGAAGCTTTCTTT
CASSRDRNTEAFF
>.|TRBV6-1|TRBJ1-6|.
TGTGCCAGCAGTGAAGGCAGGGGCTATTCACCCCTCCACTTT
CASSEGRGYSPLHF
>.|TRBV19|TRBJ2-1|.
TGTGCCAGTAGTATAGATCATGCGGAGCTCGGCAATGAGCAGTTCTTC
CASSIDHAELGNEQFF
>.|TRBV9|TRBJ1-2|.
TGTGCCAGCAGCGTAAGCGCGGGGGGCTATAACTATGGCTACACCTTC
CASSVSAGGYNYGYTF
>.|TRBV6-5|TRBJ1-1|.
TGTGCCAGCACTCTGAACACTGAAGCTTTCTTT
CASTLNTEAFF
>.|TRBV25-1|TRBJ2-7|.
TGTGCCAGCAGTGTCGGAGGGGGACGAGGGGACGAGCAGTACTTC
CASSVGGGRGDEQYF
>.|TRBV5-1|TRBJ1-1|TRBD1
TGCGCCAGCAACACAGGGGTCGAGACTGAAGCTTTCTTT
CASNTGVETEAFF
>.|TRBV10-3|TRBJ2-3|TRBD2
TGTGCCATCAGGGGAAGCGGGGGGGCATCAGATACGCAGTATTTT
CAIRGSGGASDTQYF
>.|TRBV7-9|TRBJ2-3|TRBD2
TGTGCCAGCAGCTTCCGGGGGGGACTAGCGGGCGCTCTCACAGATACGCAGTATTTT
CASSFRGGLAGALTDTQYF
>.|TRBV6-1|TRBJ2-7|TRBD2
TGTGCCATCCAAGGACTAGCGGTTAACTACGAGCAGTACTTC
CAIQGLAVNYEQYF
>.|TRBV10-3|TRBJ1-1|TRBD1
TGTGCCATCAGTGACAGGGGGGCTGGGAACACTGAAGCTTTCTTT
CAISDRGAGNTEAFF
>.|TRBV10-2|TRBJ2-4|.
TGCGCCAGCAGTGAGGAAAAACCAGGGATCCCCTCCCTAAACATTCAGTACTTC
CASSEEKPGIPSLNIQYF
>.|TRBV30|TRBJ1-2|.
TGTGCCTGGAGTGTACATCTTCTCTATGGCTACACCTTC
CAWSVHLLYGYTF
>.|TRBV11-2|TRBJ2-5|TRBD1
TGTGCCAGCAGCTGGACAGGGAGAGAGACCCAGTACTTC
CASSWTGRETQYF
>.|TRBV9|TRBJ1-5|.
TGTGCCCTACAAAGAGGCGACAATCAGCCCCAGCATTTT
CALQRGDNQPQHF
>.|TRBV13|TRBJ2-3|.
TGTGCCAGCAGCTTAGAAGGATTAGGCGGGCCCCGCACAGATACGCAGTATTTT
CASSLEGLGGPRTDTQYF
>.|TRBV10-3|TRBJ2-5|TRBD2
TGTGCCATCAGTGAACTTCGGCGGGGGGACGAGACCCAGTACTTC
CAISELRRGDETQYF
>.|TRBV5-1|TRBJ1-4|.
TGCGCCAGCAGCTTGGAGGGTAGTGGTGATGAAAAACTGTTTTTT
CASSLEGSGDEKLFF
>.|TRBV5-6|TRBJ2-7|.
TGTGCCAGCAGCTTGGGTCGGTTCAGGGTGTACGAGCAGTACTTC
CASSLGRFRVYEQYF
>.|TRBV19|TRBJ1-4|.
TGTGCCAGTAGTATCTCCGGGGAAAAACTGTTTTTT
CASSISGEKLFF
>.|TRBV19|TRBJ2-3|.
TGTGCCAGTAGGATAGGAGGTGGGGGCACAGATACGCAGTATTTT
CASRIGGGGTDTQYF
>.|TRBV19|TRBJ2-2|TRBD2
TGTGCCAGTAGTGGGACTAGCGGGGCCCTGCGGGAGCTGTTTTTT
CASSGTSGALRELFF
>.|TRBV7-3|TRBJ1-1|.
TGTGCCAGCAGCTTAAGCGGGAGAGGGACTGAAGCTTTCTTT
CASSLSGRGTEAFF
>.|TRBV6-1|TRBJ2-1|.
TGTGCCACCTACAGTGATCCGGGCTACAATGAGCAGTTCTTC
CATYSDPGYNEQFF
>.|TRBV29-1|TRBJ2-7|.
TGCAGCGTTGAAGCCCGTCGGCGGGCCGAGCAGTACTTC
CSVEARRRAEQYF
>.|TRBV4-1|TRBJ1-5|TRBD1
TGCGCCAGCAGCCAACGAACAGGGGATGGGCAGCCCCAGCATTTT
CASSQRTGDGQPQHF
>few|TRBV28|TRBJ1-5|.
TGTGCCAGCAGTTCCCGAAATCAGCCCCAGCATTTT
CASSSRNQPQHF
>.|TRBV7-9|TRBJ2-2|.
TGTGCCAGCCAGGGCACCGGGGAGCTGTTTTTT
CASQGTGELFF
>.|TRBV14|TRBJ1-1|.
TGTGCCAGCAGCCCGTTTGCCGGGCAGGGAGGGGATAAGAACACTGAAGCTTTCTTT
CASSPFAGQGGDKNTEAFF
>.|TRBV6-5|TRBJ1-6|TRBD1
TGTGCCAGCAGCCCCGGGACAGGGCGTTCACCCCTCCACTTT
CASSPGTGRSPLHF
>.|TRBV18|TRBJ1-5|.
TGTGCCAGCACAGACCTTAGCAATCAGCCCCAGCATTTT
CASTDLSNQPQHF
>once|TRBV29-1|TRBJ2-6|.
TGCAGCGTTGCAGGGGCTGGGGCCAACGTCCTGACTTTC
CSVAGAGANVLTF
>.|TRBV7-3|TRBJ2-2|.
TGTGCCAGCAGCCCAGGGGCACCATACCTACCGAACACCGGGGAGCTGTTTTTT
CASSPGAPYLPNTGELFF
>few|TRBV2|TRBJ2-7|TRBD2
TGTGCCAGCACCCTCGGGCTAGCGGTCTACGAGCAGTACTTC
CASTLGLAVYEQYF
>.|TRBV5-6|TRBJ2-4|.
TGTGCCAGCAGCTTGGACGCAGGAGGAACCAAAAACATTCAGTACTTC
CASSLDAGGTKNIQYF
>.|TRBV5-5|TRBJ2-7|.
TGTGCCAGCAGCCGGACGGGACCCTACGAGCAGTACTTC
CASSRTGPYEQYF